This T cell receptor (beta chain) was retrieved from a study of blood T cell repertoires in COVID-19. Study-level background: PBMCs, B-cell-depleted T cells, or T cells were the source of the cDNA or gDNA that made up the material.

This clone was observed a few times. One end of the junction does not line up with germline, which may come from a read error. Generated by immunoSEQ multiplex PCR, the TCRdb table keeps only in-frame clones and is missing some. The sample shows a few hundred thousand clones, about 82% of them seen only once. This TCR derives from a human donor in a cohort sampled during active COVID-19. The sequencing input was peripheral blood.

CDR3 protein: CAISPGQSSLDF. In nucleotides, the CDR3 is TGTGCCATCAGCCCCGGACAGTCCTCTTTGGACTTC. The chain links TRBV10-3 to TRBJ2-7; D possibly corresponds to TRBD1 (6 bases). Germline V CDR1 and CDR2: ENHRY, SYGVKD. CDR3 size: 12 residues.